This T cell receptor beta chain was sequenced for a study of blood T cells in healthy people across ages. Background on the study: Every two T cells gave about one barcoded beta molecule via template switching.

Sample-barcoded 5' priming and a J-beta primer mix drove a second PCR of about 7 to 11 cycles. The authors tagged each cDNA molecule using a template-switch adaptor with 12 random nucleotides. Each CDR3 protein is one row after TCRdb ran MiXCR on the 5' RACE reads. The table records hundreds of thousands of distinct CDR3 sequences, roughly 44% of them present only once. The study's findings and limits: Investigators treated diversity estimates from one million T cells as underestimates.

As regards this clonotype: As yet, its antigen is unknown.

There are 17 residues in the CDR3. Trimming took 4 bases from V and 0 from J; bases not matched to a gene: 8. Germline CDR1 reads SGHKS; CDR2 reads YYEKEE (reference sequence). The sequencing sample was made of blood. The rearrangement uses TRBV5-5 and TRBJ2-1; 9 nucleotides line up with TRBD2. The sequence was obtained from a man between 60 and 75 years old in good health. CDR3: CASSGSSGGSSYNEQFF. The CDR3 region has the DNA TGTGCCAGCAGCGGAAGTAGCGGGGGATCCTCCTACAATGAGCAGTTCTTC.